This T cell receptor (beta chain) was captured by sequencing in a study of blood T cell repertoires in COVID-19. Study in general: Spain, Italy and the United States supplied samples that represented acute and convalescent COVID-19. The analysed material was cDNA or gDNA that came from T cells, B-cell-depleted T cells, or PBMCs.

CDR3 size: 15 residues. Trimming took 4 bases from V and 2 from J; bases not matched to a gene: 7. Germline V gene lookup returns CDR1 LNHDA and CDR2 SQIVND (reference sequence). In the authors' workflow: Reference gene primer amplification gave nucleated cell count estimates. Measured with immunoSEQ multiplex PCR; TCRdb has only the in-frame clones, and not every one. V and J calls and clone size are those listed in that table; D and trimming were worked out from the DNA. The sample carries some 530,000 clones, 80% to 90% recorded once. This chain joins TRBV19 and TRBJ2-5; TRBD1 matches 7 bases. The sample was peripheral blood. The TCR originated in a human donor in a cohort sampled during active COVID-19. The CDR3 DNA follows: TGTGCCAGTAGTAACCCGGGACAGCCACAAGAGACCCAGTACTTC. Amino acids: CASSNPGQPQETQYF.